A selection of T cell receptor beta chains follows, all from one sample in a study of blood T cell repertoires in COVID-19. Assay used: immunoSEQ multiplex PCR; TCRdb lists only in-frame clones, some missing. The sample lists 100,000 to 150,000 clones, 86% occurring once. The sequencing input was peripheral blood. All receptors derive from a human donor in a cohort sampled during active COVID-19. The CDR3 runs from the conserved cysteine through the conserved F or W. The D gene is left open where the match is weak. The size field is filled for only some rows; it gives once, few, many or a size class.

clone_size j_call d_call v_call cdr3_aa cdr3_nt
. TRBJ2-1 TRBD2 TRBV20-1 CSARTSGQQFF TGCAGTGCCAGGACTAGCGGACAGCAGTTCTTC
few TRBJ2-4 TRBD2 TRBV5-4 CASSWTAGGDIQYF TGTGCCAGCAGCTGGACAGCGGGGGGAGACATTCAGTACTTC
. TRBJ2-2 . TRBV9 CASSVAVQANTGELFF TGTGCCAGCAGCGTAGCGGTCCAGGCAAACACCGGGGAGCTGTTTTTT
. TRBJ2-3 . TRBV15 CATSRDLEGGQYF TGTGCCACCAGCAGAGATTTGGAGGGAGGGCAGTATTTT
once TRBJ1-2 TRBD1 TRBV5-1 CASSPPRTGGYTF TGCGCCAGCAGCCCACCGAGGACAGGAGGCTACACCTTC
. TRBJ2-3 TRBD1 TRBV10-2 CASRNWDSRTDTQYF TGCGCCAGCAGGAATTGGGACAGTAGGACAGATACGCAGTATTTT
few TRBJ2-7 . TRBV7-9 CASSLVSGRRGEQYF TGTGCCAGCAGCTTAGTATCGGGAAGACGGGGAGAGCAGTACTTC
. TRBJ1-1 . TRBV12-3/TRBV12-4 CASMSSPAEAFF TGTGCCAGCATGAGTTCGCCCGCTGAAGCTTTCTTT
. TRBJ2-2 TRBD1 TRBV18 CASSPITGGGGELFF TGTGCCAGCTCACCAATCACAGGGGGCGGCGGGGAGCTGTTTTTT
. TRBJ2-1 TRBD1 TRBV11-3 CASSLGQGKYNEQFF TGTGCCAGCAGCTTAGGACAGGGAAAATACAATGAGCAGTTCTTC
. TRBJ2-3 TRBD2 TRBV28 CASSFFGREGTDTQYF TGTGCCAGCAGTTTCTTTGGGCGGGAGGGGACAGATACGCAGTATTTT
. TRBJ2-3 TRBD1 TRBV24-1 CATSDFGQGADTQYF TGTGCCACCAGTGATTTCGGGCAGGGGGCAGATACGCAGTATTTT
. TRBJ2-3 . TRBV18 CASSPGLGADTQYF TGTGCCAGCTCACCGGGGCTAGGTGCGGATACGCAGTATTTT
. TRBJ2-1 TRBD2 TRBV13 CASSWGSGRDNEQFF TGTGCCAGCAGTTGGGGTAGCGGGCGGGACAATGAGCAGTTCTTC
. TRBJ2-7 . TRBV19 CASKNYGLEGYEQYF TGTGCCAGTAAGAATTATGGGCTTGAGGGCTACGAGCAGTACTTC
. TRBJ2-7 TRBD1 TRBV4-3 CASSQVGTGAREQYF TGCGCCAGCAGCCAAGTCGGGACAGGGGCTCGCGAGCAGTACTTC
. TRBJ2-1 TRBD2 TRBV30 CAWNPGLAGAPQFF TGTGCCTGGAATCCGGGACTAGCGGGAGCACCGCAGTTCTTC
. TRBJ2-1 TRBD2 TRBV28 CASSSTRLAGFYNEQFF TGTGCCAGCAGTTCCACTAGACTAGCGGGGTTTTACAATGAGCAGTTCTTC
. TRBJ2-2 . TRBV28 CASSFTRGLTGELFF TGTGCCAGCAGTTTTACCAGGGGCCTCACCGGGGAGCTGTTTTTT